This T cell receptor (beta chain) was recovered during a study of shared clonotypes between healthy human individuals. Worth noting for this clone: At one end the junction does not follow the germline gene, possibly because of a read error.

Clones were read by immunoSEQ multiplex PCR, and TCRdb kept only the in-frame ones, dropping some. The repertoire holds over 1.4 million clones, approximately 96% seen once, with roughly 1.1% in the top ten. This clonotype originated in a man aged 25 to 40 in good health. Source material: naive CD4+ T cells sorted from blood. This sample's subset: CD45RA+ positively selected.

CDR3 DNA sequence: TGTGCCAGCAGCTCCGCCCCAGCGGGAGAGATCTTC. As protein: CASSSAPAGEIF. This sequence joins TRBV11-2 and TRBJ2-1, with TRBD2 identical over 8 bases. The CDR3 totals 12 residues. Germline values: CDR1 SGHAT, CDR2 FQNNGV.